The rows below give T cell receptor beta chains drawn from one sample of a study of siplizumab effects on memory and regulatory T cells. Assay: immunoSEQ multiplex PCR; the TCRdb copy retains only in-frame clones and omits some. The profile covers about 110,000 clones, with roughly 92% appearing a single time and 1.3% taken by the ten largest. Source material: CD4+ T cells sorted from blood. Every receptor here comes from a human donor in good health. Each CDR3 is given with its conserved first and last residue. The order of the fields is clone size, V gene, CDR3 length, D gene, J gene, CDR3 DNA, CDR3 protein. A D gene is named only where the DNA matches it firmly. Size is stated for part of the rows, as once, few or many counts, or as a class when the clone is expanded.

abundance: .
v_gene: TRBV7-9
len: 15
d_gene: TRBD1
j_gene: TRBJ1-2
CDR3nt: TGTGCCAGCAGCCCAAAATCCGGACAGGGGTACTTCTACACCTTC
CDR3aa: CASSPKSGQGYFYTF

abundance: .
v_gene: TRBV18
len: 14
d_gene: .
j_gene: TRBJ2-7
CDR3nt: TGTGCCAGCTCACCACGGCAGGCTTCCTACGAGCAGTACTTC
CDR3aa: CASSPRQASYEQYF

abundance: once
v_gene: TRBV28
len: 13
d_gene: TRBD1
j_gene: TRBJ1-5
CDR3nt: TGTGCCAGCAGAGGGACAGTCCCTCAGCCCCAGCATTTT
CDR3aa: CASRGTVPQPQHF

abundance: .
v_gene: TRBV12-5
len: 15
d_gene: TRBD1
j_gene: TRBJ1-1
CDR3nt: TGTGCTAGTGGTGACCACTGGGACAGGGCCACTGAAGCTTTCTTT
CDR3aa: CASGDHWDRATEAFF

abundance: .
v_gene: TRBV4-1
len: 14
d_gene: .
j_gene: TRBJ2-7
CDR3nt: TGCGCCAGCAGCCAAGTCAGACAGGTCTACGAGCAGTACTTC
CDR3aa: CASSQVRQVYEQYF

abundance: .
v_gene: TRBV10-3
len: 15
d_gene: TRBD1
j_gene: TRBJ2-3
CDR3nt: TGTGCCATCAGTGGGACAGGGAAAAGCACAGATACGCAGTATTTT
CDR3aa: CAISGTGKSTDTQYF

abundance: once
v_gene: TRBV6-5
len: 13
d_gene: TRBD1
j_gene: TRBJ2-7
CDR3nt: TGTGCCAGCAGTCGGGACAGTCCCTACGAGCAGTACTTC
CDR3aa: CASSRDSPYEQYF

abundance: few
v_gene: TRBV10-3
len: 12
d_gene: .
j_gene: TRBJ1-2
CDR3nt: TGTGCCATCAGGGAGGAAAACTATGGCTACACCTTC
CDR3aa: CAIREENYGYTF

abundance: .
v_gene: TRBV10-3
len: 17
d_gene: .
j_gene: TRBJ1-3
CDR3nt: TGTGCCATCAGTGGATATCGACTTACTACCTCTGGAAACACCATATATTTT
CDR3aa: CAISGYRLTTSGNTIYF

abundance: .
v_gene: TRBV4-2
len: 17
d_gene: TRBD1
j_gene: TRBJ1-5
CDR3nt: TGTGCCAGCAGCCAAGGGCTAGGGACAGGGGGCGGACAGCCCCAGCATTTT
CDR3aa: CASSQGLGTGGGQPQHF

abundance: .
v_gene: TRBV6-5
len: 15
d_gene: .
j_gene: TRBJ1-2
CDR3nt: TGTGCCAGCAGATACCAGGACAGAACTAACTATGGCTACACCTTC
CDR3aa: CASRYQDRTNYGYTF

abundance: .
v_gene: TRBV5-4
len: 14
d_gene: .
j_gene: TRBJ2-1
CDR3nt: TGTGCCAGCGGCGTCGGGACGGTCTGCAATGAGCAGTTCTTC
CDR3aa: CASGVGTVCNEQFF

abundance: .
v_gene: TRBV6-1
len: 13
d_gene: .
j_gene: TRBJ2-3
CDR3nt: TGTGCCAGCAGTGGACAGAACACAGATACGCAGTATTTT
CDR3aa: CASSGQNTDTQYF

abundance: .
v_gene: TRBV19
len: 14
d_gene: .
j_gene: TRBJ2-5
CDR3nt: .
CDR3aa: CASTSGPNVETQYF

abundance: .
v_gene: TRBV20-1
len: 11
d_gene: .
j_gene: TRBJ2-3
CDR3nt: TGCAGTGCTGAGGCGGGCCATACGCAGTATTTT
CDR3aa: CSAEAGHTQYF

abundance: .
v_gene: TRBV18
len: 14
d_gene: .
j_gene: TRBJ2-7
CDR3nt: TGTGCCAGCTCACCCCGGGCACAGGGCAACGAGCAGTACTTC
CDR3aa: CASSPRAQGNEQYF

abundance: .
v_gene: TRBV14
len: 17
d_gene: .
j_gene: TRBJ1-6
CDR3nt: TGTGCCAGCAGCCACCTAGGAAAGAGCTCCTATAATTCACCCCTCCACTTT
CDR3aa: CASSHLGKSSYNSPLHF